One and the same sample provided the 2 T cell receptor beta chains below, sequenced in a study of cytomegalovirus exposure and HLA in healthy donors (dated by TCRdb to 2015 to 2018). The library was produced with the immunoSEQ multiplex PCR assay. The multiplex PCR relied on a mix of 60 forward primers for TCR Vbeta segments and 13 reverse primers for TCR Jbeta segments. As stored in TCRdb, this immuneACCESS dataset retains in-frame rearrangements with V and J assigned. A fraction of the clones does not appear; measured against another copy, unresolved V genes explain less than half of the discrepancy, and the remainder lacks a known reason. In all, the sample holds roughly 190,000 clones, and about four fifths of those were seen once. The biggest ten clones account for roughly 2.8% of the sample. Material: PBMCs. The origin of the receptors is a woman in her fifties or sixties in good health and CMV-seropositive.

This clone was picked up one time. The CDR3 sequence: CASSTGGGYGYTF. In nucleotides, the CDR3 is TGTGCCAGCAGCACAGGGGGCGGCTATGGCTACACCTTC. The rearrangement links TRBV28 to TRBJ1-2; 9 bases map to TRBD1. V lost 6 bases, J lost 4 bases, and 3 bases stayed unmatched. CDR1 and CDR2 (germline): MDHEN, SYDVKM. The CDR3 runs to 13 residues.

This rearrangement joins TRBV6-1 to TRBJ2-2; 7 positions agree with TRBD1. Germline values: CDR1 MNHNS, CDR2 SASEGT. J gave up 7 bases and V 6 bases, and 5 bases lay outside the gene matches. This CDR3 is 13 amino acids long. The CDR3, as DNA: TGTGCCAGCAGCAGGGGGTTAAGCGGGGAGCTGTTTTTT. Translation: CASSRGLSGELFF.